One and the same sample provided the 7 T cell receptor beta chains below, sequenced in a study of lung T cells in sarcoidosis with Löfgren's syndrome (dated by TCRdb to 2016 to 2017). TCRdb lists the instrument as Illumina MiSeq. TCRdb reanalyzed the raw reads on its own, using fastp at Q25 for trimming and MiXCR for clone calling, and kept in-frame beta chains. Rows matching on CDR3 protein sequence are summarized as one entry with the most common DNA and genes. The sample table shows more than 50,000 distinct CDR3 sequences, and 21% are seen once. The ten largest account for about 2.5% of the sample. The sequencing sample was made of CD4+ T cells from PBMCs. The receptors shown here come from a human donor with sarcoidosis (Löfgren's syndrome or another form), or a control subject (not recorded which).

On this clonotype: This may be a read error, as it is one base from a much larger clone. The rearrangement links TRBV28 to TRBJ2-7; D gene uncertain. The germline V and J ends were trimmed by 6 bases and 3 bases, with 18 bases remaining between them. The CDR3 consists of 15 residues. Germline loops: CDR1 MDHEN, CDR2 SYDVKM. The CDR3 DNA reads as TGTGCCAGCAGCTCTCCGGTCTCCAGCTTCTACGAGCAGTACGTC. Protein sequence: CASSSPVSSFYEQYV.

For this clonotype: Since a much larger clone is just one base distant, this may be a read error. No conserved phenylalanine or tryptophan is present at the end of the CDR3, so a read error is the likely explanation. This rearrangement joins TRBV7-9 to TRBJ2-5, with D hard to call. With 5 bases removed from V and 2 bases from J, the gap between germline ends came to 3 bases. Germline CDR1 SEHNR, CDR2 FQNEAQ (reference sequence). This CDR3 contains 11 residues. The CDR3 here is CASSPQETQYS. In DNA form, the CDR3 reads TGTGCCAGCAGCCCTCAAGAGACCCAGTACTCC.

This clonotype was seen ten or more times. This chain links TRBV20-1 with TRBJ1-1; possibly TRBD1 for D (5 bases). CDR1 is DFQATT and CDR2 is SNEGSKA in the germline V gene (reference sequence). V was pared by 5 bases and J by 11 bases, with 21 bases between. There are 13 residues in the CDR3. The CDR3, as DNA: TGCAGTGCTGAGGAGGCCTGGGGCCGTCGGGCTTTCTTT. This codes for CSAEEAWGRRAFF.

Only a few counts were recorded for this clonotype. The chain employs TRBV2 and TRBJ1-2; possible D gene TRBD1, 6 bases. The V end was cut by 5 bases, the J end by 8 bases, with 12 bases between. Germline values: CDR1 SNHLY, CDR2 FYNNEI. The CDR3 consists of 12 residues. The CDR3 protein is CASSSQGNGYTF. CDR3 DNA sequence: TGTGCCAGCAGTAGCCAGGGGAACGGCTACACCTTC.

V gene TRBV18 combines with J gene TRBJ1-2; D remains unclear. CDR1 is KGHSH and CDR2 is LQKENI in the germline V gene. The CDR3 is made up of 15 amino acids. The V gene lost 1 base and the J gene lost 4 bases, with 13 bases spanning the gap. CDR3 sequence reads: CASSPQVGQSYGYTF. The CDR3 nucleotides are TGTGCCAGCTCACCACAGGTCGGTCAGAGCTATGGCTACACCTTC.

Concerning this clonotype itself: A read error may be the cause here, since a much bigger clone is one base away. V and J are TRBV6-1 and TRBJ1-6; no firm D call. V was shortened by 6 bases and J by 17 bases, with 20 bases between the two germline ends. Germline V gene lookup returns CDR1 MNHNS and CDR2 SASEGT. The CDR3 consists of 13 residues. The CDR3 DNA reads TGTGCCAGCAGATCGACGGGAATAGGCCCCTTCCACTTT. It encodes CASRSTGIGPFHF.

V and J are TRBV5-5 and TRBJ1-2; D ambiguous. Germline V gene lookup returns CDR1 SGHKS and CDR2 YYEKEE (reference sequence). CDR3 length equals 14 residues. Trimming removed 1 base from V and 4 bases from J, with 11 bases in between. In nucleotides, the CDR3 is TGTGCCAGCAGCTTGACACAGTTGGCCTATGGCTACACCTTC. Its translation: CASSLTQLAYGYTF.